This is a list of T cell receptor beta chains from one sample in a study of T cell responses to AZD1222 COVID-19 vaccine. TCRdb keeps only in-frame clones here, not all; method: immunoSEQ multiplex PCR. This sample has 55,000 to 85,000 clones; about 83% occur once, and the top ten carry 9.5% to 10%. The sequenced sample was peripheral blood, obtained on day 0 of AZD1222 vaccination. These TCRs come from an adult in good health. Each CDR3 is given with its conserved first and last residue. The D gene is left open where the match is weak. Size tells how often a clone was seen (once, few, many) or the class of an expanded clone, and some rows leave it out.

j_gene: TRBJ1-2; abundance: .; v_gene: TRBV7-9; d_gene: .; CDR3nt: TGTGCCAGCAGCTCCGGGGGAAGCGGGGAACGGGGCTACACCTTC; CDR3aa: CASSSGGSGERGYTF
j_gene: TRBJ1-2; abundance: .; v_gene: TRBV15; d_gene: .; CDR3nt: TGTGCCACCAGCAGAGATTTAGGGTCCTACTATGGCTACACCTTC; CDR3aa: CATSRDLGSYYGYTF
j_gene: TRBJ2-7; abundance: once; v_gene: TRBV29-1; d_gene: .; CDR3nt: TGCAGCGTTCAGCCCTCCGCTTACGAGCAGTACTTC; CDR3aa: CSVQPSAYEQYF
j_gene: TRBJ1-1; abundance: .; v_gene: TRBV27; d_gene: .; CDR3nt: TGTGCCAGCCTCGGCAGGCTGAACACTGAAGCTTTCTTT; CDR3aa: CASLGRLNTEAFF
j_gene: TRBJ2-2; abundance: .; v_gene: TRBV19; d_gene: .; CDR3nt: TGTGCCAGTAGCCTGTTCATCGACGCGAGGGAGCTGTTTTTT; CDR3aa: CASSLFIDARELFF
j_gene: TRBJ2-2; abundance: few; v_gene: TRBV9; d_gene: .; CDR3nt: TGTGCCAGCAGCGTAGGGCAGGAGAACACCGGGGAGCTGTTTTTT; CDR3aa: CASSVGQENTGELFF
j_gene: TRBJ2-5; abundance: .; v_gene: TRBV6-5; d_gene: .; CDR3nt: TGTGCCAGCAGTTCTGCGCAGGCTGGGGAGACCCAGTACTTC; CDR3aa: CASSSAQAGETQYF
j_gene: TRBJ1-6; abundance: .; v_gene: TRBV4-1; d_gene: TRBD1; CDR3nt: TGCGCCAGCAGCCACTTTAGGGGGCAAGATTCACCCCTCCACTTT; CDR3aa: CASSHFRGQDSPLHF
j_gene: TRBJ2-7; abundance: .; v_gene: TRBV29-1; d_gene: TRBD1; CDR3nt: TGCAGCGTTGAAGTACACAGGGGGTACGAGCAGTACTTC; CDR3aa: CSVEVHRGYEQYF
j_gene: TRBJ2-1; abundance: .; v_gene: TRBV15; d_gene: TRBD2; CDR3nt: TGTGCCACCAGCAGAGCTCTAGGACTAGGACATGAGCAGTTCTTC; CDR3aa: CATSRALGLGHEQFF
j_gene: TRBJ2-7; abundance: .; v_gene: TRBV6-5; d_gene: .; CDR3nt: TGTGCCAGCACCTGGGACCTCGATGGGGAGCAGTACTTC; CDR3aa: CASTWDLDGEQYF
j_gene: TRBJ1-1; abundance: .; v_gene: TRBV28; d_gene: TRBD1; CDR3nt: TGTGCCAGCAGCTCGCCCGCCTCAGGGGGAAACACTGAAGCTTTCTTT; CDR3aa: CASSSPASGGNTEAFF
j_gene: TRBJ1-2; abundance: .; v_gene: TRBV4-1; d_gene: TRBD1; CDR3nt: TGCGCCAGCAGCCAAGAGGGGACAGGGGGCAAAGACACCTTC; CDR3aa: CASSQEGTGGKDTF